This T cell receptor (beta chain) was recovered during a study of T-cell reconstitution after alpha-beta-depleted transplantation in children. Unique molecular identifiers were used to barcode this TCRbeta library. One entry per CDR3 protein results from TCRdb running MiXCR on the PCR reads. Of about 470,000 distinct CDR3 sequences listed, roughly 43% are singletons. Overall study results and limits: Several patients had high TCRbeta diversity at day 60; it came from surviving recipient T cells and thymic progenitors. Counts and diversity of T cells one year after transplant came mostly from newly produced T cells. Roughly two months post-transplant, alpha-beta T cells reportedly originated from several hundred graft clones that had expanded.

The CDR3 has 11 amino acids. Per the germline V gene, CDR1 is LGHDT and CDR2 is YNNKEL (reference sequence). V shed 4 bases and J shed 7 bases, with 7 bases lying between them. This clonotype was counted a few times. Its antigen is still unknown. The sample consisted of PBMCs, taken before TCRalphabeta/CD19-depleted stem cell transplant. This chain links TRBV3-1 with TRBJ1-1; D uncertain. The receptor was derived from a girl aged 2 to 9 with aplastic anemia, due to receive a stem cell transplant. Written as DNA, the CDR3 is TGTGCCAGCAGCCTCAGACATGAAGCTTTCTTT. Encoded protein: CASSLRHEAFF.